A selection of T cell receptor beta chains follows, all from one sample in a study of blood T cell repertoires in COVID-19. Clones were read by immunoSEQ multiplex PCR, and TCRdb kept only the in-frame ones, dropping some. Of roughly 200,000 clones listed, less than 90% were seen once; the top ten hold approximately 2.8%. The sequencing input was PBMCs or T cells enriched from blood (not recorded which). These receptors all come from a woman in her forties or fifties in a cohort exposed to, infected with or recovered from COVID-19 (not recorded which). The CDR3 runs from the conserved cysteine through the conserved F or W. A D gene is named only where the DNA matches it firmly. Size is stated for part of the rows, as once, few or many counts, or as a class when the clone is expanded.

>-|TRBD2|TRBV9|TRBJ2-3
CAVGGAGPNVPDTQYF
TGTGCCGTGGGAGGGGCGGGGCCCAACGTCCCAGATACGCAGTATTTT
>few|-|TRBV29-1|TRBJ2-7
CSVVVSSYEQYF
TGCAGCGTTGTAGTTAGCTCCTACGAGCAGTACTTC
>-|-|TRBV5-1|TRBJ2-5
CASSAARGQYF
TGCGCCAGCAGCGCCGCCAGAGGCCAGTACTTC
>-|TRBD1|TRBV18|TRBJ1-1
CASSPPGTGNSNTEAFF
TGTGCCAGCTCACCCCCAGGGACAGGGAACTCGAACACTGAAGCTTTCTTT
>-|TRBD1|TRBV10-2|TRBJ1-1
CASSGTGTARRWTEAFF
TGCGCCAGCAGTGGGACCGGGACAGCTAGGAGGTGGACTGAAGCTTTCTTT
>-|-|TRBV19|TRBJ1-6
CASSISRANSPLHF
TGTGCCAGTAGTATTAGCAGGGCGAATTCACCCCTCCACTTT
>few|-|TRBV6-5|TRBJ2-7
CASRRRRAPYEQYF
TGTGCCAGCAGAAGACGCAGGGCACCCTACGAGCAGTACTTC
>-|-|TRBV7-2|TRBJ2-1
CASRNDVHYYNEQFF
TGTGCCAGCAGAAACGACGTGCACTACTACAATGAGCAGTTCTTC
>many|-|TRBV12-1|TRBJ1-5
CASSFGANQPQHF
TGTGCCAGCAGCTTTGGGGCCAATCAGCCCCAGCATTTT
>-|-|TRBV7-9|TRBJ1-1
CASSFVGATEAFF
TGTGCCAGCAGCTTTGTAGGGGCCACTGAAGCTTTCTTT
>-|-|TRBV11-2|TRBJ2-1
CASSLRTTSSYNEQFF
TGTGCCAGCAGCCTGAGAACGACTAGCTCCTACAATGAGCAGTTCTTC
>-|TRBD1|TRBV5-4|TRBJ1-4
CASSPDRGNEKLFF
TGTGCCAGCAGCCCGGACAGGGGGAATGAAAAACTGTTTTTT
>-|TRBD1|TRBV7-3|TRBJ1-1
CASSLVAGGVTEAFF
TGTGCCAGCAGCTTAGTGGCAGGGGGCGTCACTGAAGCTTTCTTT
>-|-|TRBV6-2/TRBV6-3|TRBJ1-2
CASSLSATGVRGYTF
TGTGCCAGCAGCTTATCCGCGACGGGGGTTCGGGGCTACACCTTC
>-|-|TRBV10-2|TRBJ2-1
CASSSSSSYNEQFF
TGCGCCAGTTCGTCCTCTAGCTCCTACAATGAGCAGTTCTTC
>once|-|TRBV28|TRBJ2-3
CASSLDTATDTQYF
TGTGCCAGCAGTTTGGACACCGCCACAGATACGCAGTATTTT
>once|TRBD1|TRBV4-2|TRBJ1-2
CASSEPGTGGIYGYTF
TGTGCCAGCAGCGAACCCGGGACAGGAGGTATCTATGGCTACACCTTC
>-|-|TRBV15|TRBJ1-1
CATSTLVSTEAFF
TGTGCCACCAGCACCTTGGTGAGTACCGAAGCTTTCTTT
>-|-|TRBV19|TRBJ1-5
CASSMMAGYNQPQHF
TGTGCCAGTAGTATGATGGCAGGATACAATCAGCCCCAGCATTTT
>few|TRBD1|TRBV7-9|TRBJ2-7
CASEPQGAQEQYF
TGTGCCAGCGAACCGCAGGGGGCTCAGGAGCAGTACTTC
>-|TRBD1|TRBV7-9|TRBJ1-3
CASSRDSSGNTIYF
TGTGCCAGCAGCAGGGACAGCTCTGGAAACACCATATATTTT
>-|-|TRBV5-4|TRBJ1-1
CASSLNKVGSTEAFF
TGTGCCAGCAGCTTGAATAAGGTGGGCAGCACTGAAGCTTTCTTT
>-|TRBD2|TRBV4-2|TRBJ2-1
CASSQNLAGGYNEQFF
TGTGCCAGCAGCCAAAACTTAGCGGGGGGCTACAATGAGCAGTTCTTC
>once|-|TRBV12-3/TRBV12-4|TRBJ2-5
CASSVNTKETQYF
TGTGCCAGCAGTGTGAACACGAAAGAGACCCAGTACTTC
>once|-|TRBV7-2|TRBJ1-4
CASSLGRSRVVTNEKLFF
TGTGCCAGCAGCTTAGGTCGATCCAGGGTGGTAACTAATGAAAAACTGTTTTTT
>-|-|TRBV6-2/TRBV6-3|TRBJ1-5
CASSLSRGDGNQPQHF
TGTGCCAGCAGTCTCAGCAGGGGAGATGGCAATCAGCCCCAGCATTTT
>-|TRBD2|TRBV5-6|TRBJ2-7
CASSRASGYEQYF
TGTGCCAGCAGTAGGGCTAGCGGATACGAGCAGTACTTC
>-|-|TRBV6-5|TRBJ1-3
CASSYDGGGGNTIYF
TGTGCCAGCAGTTACGATGGCGGGGGCGGAAACACCATATATTTT
>few|-|TRBV4-1|TRBJ1-4
CASSQDARPNEKLFF
TGCGCCAGCAGCCAAGATGCTAGGCCTAATGAAAAACTGTTTTTT